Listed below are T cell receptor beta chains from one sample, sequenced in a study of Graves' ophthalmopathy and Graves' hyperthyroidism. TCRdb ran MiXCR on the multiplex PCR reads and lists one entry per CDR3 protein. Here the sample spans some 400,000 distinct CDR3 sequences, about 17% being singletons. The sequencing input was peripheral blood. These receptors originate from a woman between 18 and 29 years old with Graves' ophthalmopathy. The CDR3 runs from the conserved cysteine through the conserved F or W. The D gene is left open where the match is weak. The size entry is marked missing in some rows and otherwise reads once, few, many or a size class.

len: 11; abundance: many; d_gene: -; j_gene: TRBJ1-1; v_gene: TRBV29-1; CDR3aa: CSEHRNTEAFF; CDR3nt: TGCAGCGAGCACAGGAACACTGAAGCTTTCTTT
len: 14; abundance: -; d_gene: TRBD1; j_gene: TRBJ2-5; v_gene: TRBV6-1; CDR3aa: CASSDDRARETQYF; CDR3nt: TGTGCCAGCAGTGACGACAGGGCTAGGGAGACCCAGTACTTC
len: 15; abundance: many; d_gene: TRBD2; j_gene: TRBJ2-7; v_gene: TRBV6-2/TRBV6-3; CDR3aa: CASQTSGGGSYEQYF; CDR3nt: TGTGCCAGCCAGACTAGCGGAGGGGGTTCCTACGAGCAGTACTTC
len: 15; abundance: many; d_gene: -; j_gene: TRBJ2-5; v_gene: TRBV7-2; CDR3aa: CASSLVLGAQETQYF; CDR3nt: TGTGCCAGCAGCTTAGTCCTAGGCGCCCAAGAGACCCAGTACTTC
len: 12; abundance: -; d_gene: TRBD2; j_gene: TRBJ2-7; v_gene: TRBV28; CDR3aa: CATGGEPYEQYF; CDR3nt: TGTGCGACGGGAGGCGAACCCTACGAGCAGTACTTC
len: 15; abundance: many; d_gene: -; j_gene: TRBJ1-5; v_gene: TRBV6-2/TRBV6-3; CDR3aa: CASSLPGDSNQPQHF; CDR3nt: TGTGCCAGCAGTTTACCGGGGGATAGCAATCAGCCCCAGCATTTT
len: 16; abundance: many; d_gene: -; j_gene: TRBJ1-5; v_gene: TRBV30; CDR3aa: CAWSTGVLGSNQPQHF; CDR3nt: TGTGCCTGGAGTACTGGGGTCTTAGGAAGCAATCAGCCCCAGCATTTT
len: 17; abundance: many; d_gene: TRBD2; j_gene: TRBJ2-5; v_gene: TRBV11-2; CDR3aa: CASSSRRASGRMETQYF; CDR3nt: TGTGCCAGCAGCTCCCGCCGCGCTAGCGGGAGAATGGAGACCCAGTACTTC
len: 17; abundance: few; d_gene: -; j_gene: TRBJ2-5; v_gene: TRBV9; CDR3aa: CASSAPSDPGTGETQYF; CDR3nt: TGTGCCAGCAGCGCCCCGTCAGATCCGGGAACCGGGGAGACCCAGTACTTC
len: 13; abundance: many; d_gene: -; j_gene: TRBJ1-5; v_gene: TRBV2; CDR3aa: CASSDRFGQPQHF; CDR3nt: TGTGCCAGCAGTGATCGTTTTGGTCAGCCCCAGCATTTT